This TCR beta chain was obtained from a study of blood T cell repertoires in COVID-19 (dated by TCRdb to the early 2020s). For the wider study: The collaborator samples originated in the United States, Italy and Spain and spanned the acute and convalescent phases of COVID-19. The prospective study material was composed of cDNA or gDNA derived from T cells, B-cell-depleted T cells, or PBMCs. The dataset comprised deeply sampled blood TCRbeta repertoires from subjects exposed to, actively infected with, or recovered from COVID-19. The repertoires were released in a freely available public database meant as a resource for research on the immune response to SARS-CoV-2. The samples were drawn from two sources: the first 160 participants of the ongoing ImmuneRACE study, and approximately 1,300 subjects contributed by 6 global collaborators. A de-identified subject ID, COVID-19 status, age in years and sex were almost always included in the sample metadata. Where available, HLA class I and class II types were obtained from metadata supplied by the sample provider rather than from assay-based typing.

CDR1 GTSNPN and CDR2 SVGIG were looked up in the germline V gene (reference sequence). Between the V and J ends, shortened by 0 bases and 3 bases respectively, the junction contains 8 bases. The CDR3 contains 13 residues, cysteine and phenylalanine counted. The CDR3 DNA has 39 bases and is translated from base 1. What the authors observed across the whole study: The amount of clinical and demographic metadata varied by source and participant and was provided uncurated.

This clone has a single count. It has no known antigen specificity. Base qualities were left out, and no much larger clone turns up one base away. TCRbeta CDR3 regions were amplified from genomic DNA by means of the immunoSEQ Assay, a bias-controlled multiplex PCR. In the paper's pipeline: Nucleated cell counts per sample were estimated from amplification of reference gene primers within the assay. To quantify the absolute abundance of each unique TCRbeta CDR3 rearrangement, sequence reads were collapsed and filtered. For each sample, productive Simpson clonality was calculated by taking the square root of Simpson's diversity index across productive rearrangements. TCRdb retrieved this table from immuneACCESS and kept in-frame rearrangements only. Not all clones are present; in checked studies, unresolved V genes account for under half, and no reason is known for the remainder. That table gives V, J and clone size, and the DNA gave D and trimming. This sample has under 65,000 clones in its table, and about four fifths of those were observed once. Jointly, the top ten make up about 5.4% of the sample.

Collaborating institutions collected whole blood in K2EDTA tubes following their own protocols. For TCRbeta analysis, collaborators shipped samples as frozen whole blood, isolated PBMCs, or DNA extracted from either of those sample types. This TCR was sampled from a woman aged 55-75 years with acute or convalescent COVID-19. Sequencing was done on a sample of peripheral blood. The sequence is built from TRBV30 and TRBJ1-1, with TRBD1 as a weak D call on 6 bases. The CDR3 region reads CAWSVRGYTEAFF. At the DNA level, the sequence is TGTGCCTGGAGTGTCAGGGGATACACTGAAGCTTTCTTT.